These T cell receptor beta chains were read from a single sample in a study of T cells after yellow fever vaccination. Using its own MiXCR run on the 5' RACE reads, TCRdb lists one record per CDR3 protein. The sample carries around 11,000 distinct CDR3 sequences, roughly 4.8% recorded once. This specimen consisted of PBMCs, either bulk or a sorted T-cell subset (CD4+, CD8+, memory, or dextramer-sorted; not recorded which), obtained roughly 15 days after the first yellow fever vaccination. Receptor source: a young man who received the YFV17D yellow fever vaccine. CDR3s include the opening cysteine and the closing phenylalanine or tryptophan. The order of the fields is D gene, clone size, V gene, J gene, CDR3 protein, CDR3 DNA. The D gene is left open where the match is weak. Not every row has a clone size; where given, it reads once, few, many or a size class.

D gene: TRBD2
clone size: many
V gene: TRBV7-2
J gene: TRBJ2-5
CDR3 protein: CASSGGGTETQYF
CDR3 DNA: TGTGCCAGCAGCGGGGGGGGTACAGAGACCCAGTACTTC

D gene: .
clone size: many
V gene: TRBV29-1
J gene: TRBJ1-1
CDR3 protein: CSARGYTEAFF
CDR3 DNA: TGCAGCGCCAGGGGATACACTGAAGCTTTCTTT

D gene: .
clone size: many
V gene: TRBV20-1
J gene: TRBJ1-3
CDR3 protein: CSANRDLGVNTIYF
CDR3 DNA: TGCAGTGCTAACCGGGACCTAGGGGTAAACACCATATATTTT

D gene: .
clone size: medium-sized
V gene: TRBV7-2
J gene: TRBJ2-3
CDR3 protein: CASSLGLGPFVPDTQYF
CDR3 DNA: TGTGCCAGCAGCTTAGGGCTGGGGCCCTTCGTCCCAGATACGCAGTATTTT

D gene: .
clone size: medium-sized
V gene: TRBV12-3/TRBV12-4
J gene: TRBJ2-1
CDR3 protein: CASSLAGGYNEQFF
CDR3 DNA: TGTGCCAGCAGTTTAGCGGGCGGCTACAATGAGCAGTTCTTC

D gene: TRBD2
clone size: medium-sized
V gene: TRBV7-9
J gene: TRBJ2-3
CDR3 protein: CASSLSSGETDTQYF
CDR3 DNA: TGTGCCAGCAGCTTATCTAGCGGGGAGACAGATACGCAGTATTTT

D gene: TRBD1
clone size: many
V gene: TRBV5-1
J gene: TRBJ2-1
CDR3 protein: CASSSPGQGPGEQFF
CDR3 DNA: TGCGCCAGCAGCTCCCCGGGACAGGGACCCGGGGAGCAGTTCTTC

D gene: .
clone size: many
V gene: TRBV7-2
J gene: TRBJ1-2
CDR3 protein: CASSSRFDGYTF
CDR3 DNA: TGTGCCAGCAGCTCCCGGTTTGATGGCTACACCTTC

D gene: .
clone size: many
V gene: TRBV7-2
J gene: TRBJ2-3
CDR3 protein: CASSPGGTDTQYF
CDR3 DNA: TGTGCCAGCAGCCCCGGGGGAACAGATACGCAGTATTTT

D gene: .
clone size: .
V gene: TRBV6-2/TRBV6-3
J gene: TRBJ2-7
CDR3 protein: CASSYLDEQYF
CDR3 DNA: TGTGCCAGCAGTTACTTAGACGAGCAGTACTTC

D gene: .
clone size: medium-sized
V gene: TRBV7-2
J gene: TRBJ2-1
CDR3 protein: CASSLVLSNEQFF
CDR3 DNA: TGTGCCAGCAGCTTAGTATTATCCAATGAGCAGTTCTTC

D gene: .
clone size: many
V gene: TRBV19
J gene: TRBJ2-6
CDR3 protein: CASSAQVLGGANVLTF
CDR3 DNA: TGTGCCAGTAGCGCACAGGTTCTGGGAGGGGCCAACGTCCTGACTTTC

D gene: TRBD1
clone size: many
V gene: TRBV20-1
J gene: TRBJ1-1
CDR3 protein: CSAFTGGRNTEAFF
CDR3 DNA: TGCAGTGCTTTTACAGGGGGAAGAAACACTGAAGCTTTCTTT

D gene: .
clone size: many
V gene: TRBV12-3/TRBV12-4
J gene: TRBJ2-2
CDR3 protein: CATTQGPNTGELFF
CDR3 DNA: TGTGCCACCACCCAGGGCCCGAACACCGGGGAGCTGTTTTTT

D gene: TRBD1
clone size: many
V gene: TRBV5-1
J gene: TRBJ1-2
CDR3 protein: CASSLVEQGAIRYTF
CDR3 DNA: TGCGCCAGCAGCTTAGTCGAGCAGGGGGCGATTCGCTACACCTTC

D gene: .
clone size: medium-sized
V gene: TRBV5-6
J gene: TRBJ1-1
CDR3 protein: CASSLGTANTEAFF
CDR3 DNA: TGTGCCAGCAGCTTGGGGACAGCGAACACTGAAGCTTTCTTT

D gene: TRBD1
clone size: many
V gene: TRBV6-5
J gene: TRBJ2-7
CDR3 protein: CASSYSGGQNYEQYF
CDR3 DNA: TGTGCCAGCAGTTACTCAGGGGGACAGAATTACGAGCAGTACTTC

D gene: TRBD1
clone size: many
V gene: TRBV5-8
J gene: TRBJ1-2
CDR3 protein: CASRIMTGYGYTF
CDR3 DNA: TGTGCCAGCAGGATAATGACAGGGTACGGCTACACCTTC

D gene: .
clone size: few
V gene: TRBV3-1
J gene: TRBJ2-2
CDR3 protein: CATCKLSGPANTGELFF
CDR3 DNA: TGTGCCACCTGCAAATTATCTGGGCCGGCGAACACCGGGGAGCTGTTTTTT

D gene: .
clone size: many
V gene: TRBV7-9
J gene: TRBJ2-5
CDR3 protein: CASSLQGFGETQYF
CDR3 DNA: TGTGCCAGCAGCTTACAGGGTTTTGGGGAGACCCAGTACTTC

D gene: TRBD1
clone size: many
V gene: TRBV29-1
J gene: TRBJ1-1
CDR3 protein: CSVDRGPDTEAFF
CDR3 DNA: TGCAGCGTTGATAGGGGGCCGGACACTGAAGCTTTCTTT

D gene: TRBD1
clone size: many
V gene: TRBV12-3/TRBV12-4
J gene: TRBJ1-5
CDR3 protein: CASSLGTGVGQPQHF
CDR3 DNA: TGTGCCAGCAGTTTAGGGACAGGGGTTGGTCAGCCCCAGCATTTT

D gene: .
clone size: many
V gene: TRBV7-2
J gene: TRBJ2-6
CDR3 protein: CASSLAYLRSGANVLTF
CDR3 DNA: TGTGCCAGCAGCTTAGCGTATTTGAGGTCTGGGGCCAACGTCCTGACTTTC

D gene: .
clone size: medium-sized
V gene: TRBV4-3
J gene: TRBJ2-1
CDR3 protein: CASSQDRREQFF
CDR3 DNA: TGCGCCAGCAGCCAAGACCGACGTGAGCAGTTCTTC

D gene: .
clone size: .
V gene: TRBV20-1
J gene: TRBJ2-5
CDR3 protein: CSATRGARETQYF
CDR3 DNA: TGCAGTGCAACACGGGGGGCGCGGGAGACCCAGTACTTC

D gene: .
clone size: many
V gene: TRBV24-1
J gene: TRBJ2-3
CDR3 protein: CATSEQTDTQYF
CDR3 DNA: TGTGCCACCAGTGAACAAACAGATACGCAGTATTTT

D gene: .
clone size: many
V gene: TRBV7-2
J gene: TRBJ1-4
CDR3 protein: CASSLFGRSGGEKLFF
CDR3 DNA: TGTGCCAGCAGCCTATTTGGAAGGTCCGGAGGTGAAAAACTGTTTTTT

D gene: TRBD1
clone size: many
V gene: TRBV20-1
J gene: TRBJ2-5
CDR3 protein: CSAPSPGTGETQYF
CDR3 DNA: TGCAGTGCACCAAGCCCAGGGACAGGGGAGACCCAGTACTTC

D gene: .
clone size: many
V gene: TRBV18
J gene: TRBJ1-1
CDR3 protein: CASSYGENTEAFF
CDR3 DNA: TGTGCCAGCTCCTACGGTGAGAACACTGAAGCTTTCTTT

D gene: .
clone size: medium-sized
V gene: TRBV15
J gene: TRBJ1-5
CDR3 protein: CATSRDWAGNQPQHF
CDR3 DNA: TGTGCCACCAGCAGAGATTGGGCAGGGAATCAGCCCCAGCATTTT

D gene: .
clone size: many
V gene: TRBV4-3
J gene: TRBJ2-5
CDR3 protein: CASSLTPSGGGAFETQYF
CDR3 DNA: TGCGCCAGCAGCCTAACTCCCTCCGGTGGGGGGGCCTTCGAGACCCAGTACTTC

D gene: .
clone size: .
V gene: TRBV3-1
J gene: TRBJ2-5
CDR3 protein: CASTNGAGYQETQYF
CDR3 DNA: TGTGCCAGCACCAACGGAGCGGGTTATCAAGAGACCCAGTACTTC

D gene: .
clone size: many
V gene: TRBV6-1
J gene: TRBJ1-3
CDR3 protein: CASSEQTTGNTIYF
CDR3 DNA: TGTGCCAGCAGTGAACAGACAACTGGAAACACCATATATTTT

D gene: .
clone size: once
V gene: TRBV5-1
J gene: TRBJ2-6
CDR3 protein: CASSLPGANVLTF
CDR3 DNA: TGCGCCAGCAGCCTGCCCGGGGCCAACGTCCTGACTTTC

D gene: .
clone size: many
V gene: TRBV28
J gene: TRBJ2-1
CDR3 protein: CASSQGTNEQFF
CDR3 DNA: TGTGCCAGCAGTCAGGGCACAAATGAGCAGTTCTTC

D gene: .
clone size: medium-sized
V gene: TRBV11-2
J gene: TRBJ2-1
CDR3 protein: CASSSLAFPYNEQFF
CDR3 DNA: TGTGCCAGCAGTAGCCTAGCGTTCCCCTACAATGAGCAGTTCTTC

D gene: .
clone size: many
V gene: TRBV25-1
J gene: TRBJ1-4
CDR3 protein: CASNTRNEKLFF
CDR3 DNA: TGTGCCAGCAACACAAGGAATGAAAAACTGTTTTTT

D gene: .
clone size: medium-sized
V gene: TRBV5-1
J gene: TRBJ1-1
CDR3 protein: CASSSGTANTEAFF
CDR3 DNA: TGCGCCAGCAGCTCCGGGACGGCGAACACTGAAGCTTTCTTT

D gene: TRBD2
clone size: many
V gene: TRBV7-2
J gene: TRBJ2-7
CDR3 protein: CASSFAAGGSYEQYF
CDR3 DNA: TGTGCCAGCAGCTTCGCAGCGGGGGGTTCCTACGAGCAGTACTTC